These 32 T cell receptor beta chains were all obtained from the same sample, sequenced in a study of blood T cell repertoires in COVID-19. The table came from immunoSEQ multiplex PCR; TCRdb's copy has only in-frame clones and leaves some out. The sample has under 300,000 clones, roughly 88% seen once. Sequencing was done on a sample of peripheral blood. The receptors were gathered from a middle-aged woman who had recovered from COVID-19.

V usage is TRBV5-1 and J usage is TRBJ2-3, with D hard to call. V was pared by 1 base and J by 7 bases, with 7 bases between. The CDR3 has 12 residues. Germline V gene lookup returns CDR1 SGHRS and CDR2 YFSETQ. The CDR3 DNA reads as TGCGCCAGCAGCTTGAACTTGAATACGCAGTATTTT. It encodes CASSLNLNTQYF.

This clone was observed once. This chain connects TRBV6-5 to TRBJ2-1, with TRBD2 as a possible D gene (6 bases). V dropped 8 bases and J dropped 4 bases, with 18 bases sitting between them. The CDR3 extends over 15 amino acids. Germline V CDR1 and CDR2: MNHEY, SVGAGI. CDR3 sequence reads: CASRRGPYDYNEQFF. The CDR3 coding sequence is TGTGCCAGCCGGAGGGGACCTTATGATTACAATGAGCAGTTCTTC.

The V and J genes are TRBV9 and TRBJ2-2, with 12 bases aligning to TRBD2. Germline V CDR1 and CDR2: SGDLS, YYNGEE. The trim removed 3 bases at V and 6 bases at J, leaving 3 bases unmatched. This CDR3 has 15 amino acids. This CDR3 reads CASSDSSGGAGELFF. The DNA for the CDR3 is TGTGCCAGCAGCGATTCTAGCGGGGGGGCCGGGGAGCTGTTTTTT.

This clone was counted once. V usage is TRBV7-2 and J usage is TRBJ1-6; perhaps TRBD1 as D (6 bases). Trimming cost V 2 bases and J 0 bases, with 14 bases left between them. This CDR3 contains 18 residues. Per germline, CDR1 SGHTA and CDR2 FQGNSA. The CDR3 reads CASSLKPGEDSYNSPLHF. The CDR3 bases are TGTGCCAGCAGCTTAAAGCCAGGGGAAGACTCCTATAATTCACCCCTCCACTTT.

Only one count was recorded for this clone. V and J are TRBV3-1 (or the pseudogene TRBV3-2) and TRBJ2-7; 8 bases are a match to TRBD2. Trimming cost V 0 bases and J 2 bases; bases outside gene matches: 9. CDR1 LGHDT and CDR2 YNNKEL come from the germline V gene (reference sequence). CDR3 length: 17 amino acids. The CDR3 DNA is TGTGCCAGCAGCCAAGATTTTTCGGCGGGGGGACCCTACGAGCAGTACTTC. This gives the protein CASSQDFSAGGPYEQYF.

The CDR3 DNA sequence: TGTGCCAGCAGCCACGGGGGGGCCGGGGATTCACCCCTCCACTTT. This translates into CASSHGGAGDSPLHF. This sequence joins TRBV3-1 (or the pseudogene TRBV3-2) and TRBJ1-6; D might be TRBD1 (6 bases). CDR1 and CDR2 (germline): LGHDT, YNNKEL (reference sequence). This CDR3 spans 15 amino acids. Trimming took off 3 bases at V and 8 bases at J, with 14 bases between the two ends.

This clone occurred once. The chain employs TRBV28 and TRBJ1-6; D gene unclear. Germline V lookup: CDR1 MDHEN, CDR2 SYDVKM. The CDR3 contains 14 residues. Deletions cut 1 base from V and 6 bases from J, with 7 bases between. DNA of the CDR3: TGTGCCAGCAGTTTATTCTCCGGTAATTCACCCCTCCACTTT. The encoded protein is CASSLFSGNSPLHF.

The V call is TRBV5-1, the J call TRBJ2-5, with TRBD1 matching over 7 bases. The germline CDR1 and CDR2 sequences are SGHRS and YFSETQ. The V and J ends lost 0 bases and 2 bases, in that order; junction bases with no gene match: 13. There are 18 residues in the CDR3. CDR3 sequence (DNA): TGCGCCAGCAGCTTGGGACTTCTACAGGGGTTGAGGCAAGAGACCCAGTACTTC. Translated, it gives CASSLGLLQGLRQETQYF.

The rearrangement links TRBV2 to TRBJ2-3; 9 bases are shared with TRBD2. This CDR3 comprises 17 residues. Germline trimming cut 5 bases from V and 3 bases from J; bases unmatched to any gene: 12. Germline V lookup: CDR1 SNHLY, CDR2 FYNNEI. In nucleotides, the CDR3 is TGTGCCAGCAGTCCTACGGCGCGGGGGGGCAGGACAGATACGCAGTATTTT. It translates to CASSPTARGGRTDTQYF.

In this sample, this clone turned up a few times. The CDR3 protein is CASSRSGGTPRGEQFF. CDR3 DNA: TGTGCCAGCAGTCGCTCAGGAGGGACCCCCCGGGGTGAGCAGTTCTTC. V usage is TRBV5-6 and J usage is TRBJ2-1, with D perhaps matching TRBD2 (6 bases). Trimming removed 5 bases from V and 9 bases from J, with 24 bases in between. The germline V gene encodes CDR1 SGHDT and CDR2 YYEEEE. The CDR3 contains 16 residues.

V usage is TRBV11-2 and J usage is TRBJ2-1; weak D call: TRBD2 (6 bases). This CDR3 is built from 14 residues. CDR1 and CDR2 from the germline V gene are SGHAT and FQNNGV. The V end was cut by 4 bases, the J end by 6 bases, with 13 bases between. This CDR3 is CASSSTRPSNEQFF. The CDR3 nucleotides are TGTGCCAGCAGCTCGACTAGGCCTAGCAATGAGCAGTTCTTC.

The chain combines TRBV10-3 with TRBJ2-7; 10 bases fit TRBD2. The CDR3 covers 14 residues. Germline values: CDR1 ENHRY, CDR2 SYGVKD. V was pared by 5 bases and J by 7 bases, with 8 bases of the junction left unmatched. CDR3 sequence: CAISPGTSDPEQYF. The DNA of the CDR3 is TGTGCCATCAGTCCCGGGACTAGCGATCCTGAGCAGTACTTC.

The chain is built from TRBV11-2 and TRBJ2-1; TRBD2 matches 10 bases. This CDR3 comprises 15 residues. V trimming: 1 base; J trimming: 7 bases; junction bases outside the gene matches: 4. Germline CDR1 is SGHAT and CDR2 is FQNNGV. In DNA form, the CDR3 reads TGTGCCAGCAGCTTAGCAGCGGGAGGGTGGAATGAGCAGTTCTTC. This sequence encodes CASSLAAGGWNEQFF. The full variable domain, with the rest looked up from reference TRBV11-2 and TRBJ2-1, is EAGVAQSPRYKIIEKRQSVAFWCNPISGHATLYWYQQILGQGPKLLIQFQNNGVVDDSQLPKDRFSAERLKGVDSTLKIQPAKLEDSAVYLCASSLAAGGWNEQFFGPGTRLTVL.

This chain joins TRBV11-3 and TRBJ2-3; TRBD1 aligns across 8 bases. The CDR3 covers 16 residues. In germline, CDR1 is SGHNT, CDR2 YENEEA. V lost 4 bases and J lost 4; bases outside the gene matches: 10. For the CDR3, the DNA is TGTGCCAGCAGCTCTGGACAGGGCCTACGGCCAGATACGCAGTATTTT. Translation gives CASSSGQGLRPDTQYF.

This clone was seen more than once but under ten times. The rearrangement joins TRBV4-1 to TRBJ1-5; 9 positions agree with TRBD1. With V trimmed by 4 bases and J by 6 bases, 7 bases remained unmatched. Germline CDR1 MGHRA, CDR2 YSYEKL. The CDR3 contains 15 residues. The CDR3 DNA reads as TGCGCCAGCAGCCGACGGGACAGGGTTGGTCAGCCCCAGCATTTT. Translating it yields CASSRRDRVGQPQHF.

The chain employs TRBV5-5 and TRBJ2-2, with D perhaps TRBD2 (7 bases). Per the germline V gene, CDR1 is SGHKS and CDR2 is YYEKEE (reference sequence). This CDR3 contains 16 residues. The germline V and J ends were trimmed by 4 bases and 4 bases, with 17 bases remaining between them. CDR3 in amino acids: CASSTYGGQSTGELFF. Here the CDR3 DNA reads TGTGCCAGCAGCACCTACGGGGGGCAGAGCACCGGGGAGCTGTTTTTT.

In its sample, this clone was seen once. The J gene is TRBJ2-3, the V gene TRBV28, with 12 bases that match TRBD2. The ends lost 6 bases at V and 4 bases at J; junction bases unmatched: 8. This CDR3 has 16 residues. Germline lookup yields CDR1 MDHEN and CDR2 SYDVKM. In DNA form, the CDR3 reads TGTGCCAGCAGGCCCCTTACTAGCGGGGGGCCAGATACGCAGTATTTT. It translates to CASRPLTSGGPDTQYF. Supplemented by reference TRBV28 and TRBJ2-3, the full variable domain reads DVKVTQSSRYLVKRTGEKVFLECVQDMDHENMFWYRQDPGLGLRLIYFSYDVKMKEKGDIPEGYSVSREKKERFSLILESASTNQTSMYLCASRPLTSGGPDTQYFGPGTRLTVL.

This chain links TRBV5-1 with TRBJ2-7, with 10 bases matching TRBD1. V lost 0 bases, J lost 4 bases, and 4 bases stayed unmatched. Germline values: CDR1 SGHRS, CDR2 YFSETQ. The CDR3 loop spans 15 amino acids. DNA of the CDR3: TGCGCCAGCAGCTTGGACGGACAGGGGGATTACGAGCAGTACTTC. Translated, it gives CASSLDGQGDYEQYF. The variable domain in full, with the rest retrieved from reference TRBV5-1 and TRBJ2-7, is KAGVTQTPRYLIKTRGQQVTLSCSPISGHRSVSWYQQTPGQGLQFLFEYFSETQRNKGNFPGRFSGRQFSNSRSEMNVSTLELGDSALYLCASSLDGQGDYEQYFGPGTRLTVT.

Comment on this clone: One end of the junction fails to match germline, which may point to a read error. The rearrangement links TRBV7-7 to TRBJ2-1; 7 nucleotides line up with TRBD1. The germline gives CDR1 SSHAT, CDR2 FNYEAQ (reference sequence). The CDR3 has 16 residues. The CDR3 region is CASSRGQASSYNEQFF. The CDR3 DNA sequence: TGTGCTAGCAGCCGAGGACAGGCGAGCTCCTACAATGAGCAGTTCTTC.

This clone was detected only once. V and J are TRBV19 and TRBJ1-1, with D maybe TRBD1 (6 bases). The length of the CDR3 is 13 residues. CDR1 and CDR2 (germline): LNHDA, SQIVND (reference sequence). Trimming pared 5 bases from V and 2 bases from J, leaving 9 bases between. This CDR3 reads CASSAQGNTEAFF. DNA of the CDR3: TGTGCCAGTAGTGCACAGGGAAACACTGAAGCTTTCTTT. Complete variable domain (other parts from reference TRBV19 and TRBJ1-1): DGGITQSPKYLFRKEGQNVTLSCEQNLNHDAMYWYRQDPGQGLRLIYYSQIVNDFQKGDIAEGYSVSREKKESFPLTVTSAQKNPTAFYLCASSAQGNTEAFFGQGTRLTVV.

This clone showed up just once. The chain links TRBV7-2 to TRBJ2-5, with TRBD2 matching 8 bases. In germline, CDR1 is SGHTA, CDR2 FQGNSA. J lost 3 bases, V lost 5 bases, and 11 bases had no gene match. The CDR3 extends over 16 amino acids. The CDR3 reads CASSPRRGGMEETQYF. CDR3 in DNA: TGTGCCAGCAGCCCGAGGCGCGGGGGGATGGAAGAGACCCAGTACTTC.

The chain combines TRBV7-9 with TRBJ1-2; 8 bases match TRBD1. After removal of 1 base from V and 1 base from J, the junction contained 8 bases not matched to a gene. The CDR3 loop spans 17 amino acids. Germline loops: CDR1 SEHNR, CDR2 FQNEAQ (reference sequence). The CDR3 here is CASSLGPRDRINYGYTF. CDR3 DNA: TGTGCCAGCAGCTTAGGACCCCGGGACAGGATTAACTATGGCTACACCTTC.

This chain connects TRBV3-1 (or the pseudogene TRBV3-2) to TRBJ1-2; unclear D gene. Germline CDR1 reads LGHDT; CDR2 reads YNNKEL (reference sequence). The CDR3 contains 17 residues. V lost 0 bases and J 3 bases, leaving 17 bases between the germline ends. The DNA of the CDR3 is TGTGCCAGCAGCCAAGAGGGTCTATTTGGAGGATACTATGGCTACACCTTC. Its protein is CASSQEGLFGGYYGYTF.

The chain employs TRBV4-1 and TRBJ1-2, with TRBD1 matching 10 bases. The CDR3 contains 16 residues. The germline gives CDR1 MGHRA, CDR2 YSYEKL. After removal of 1 base from V and 5 bases from J, the junction contained 7 bases not matched to a gene. The CDR3 DNA reads TGCGCCAGCAGCCAAGTAATGGCGGACAGGGGGTATGGCTACACCTTC. Its protein is CASSQVMADRGYGYTF.

The chain couples TRBV9 to TRBJ2-1; 11 nucleotides line up with TRBD1. CDR1 SGDLS and CDR2 YYNGEE come from the germline V gene. V was pared by 1 base and J by 0 bases, with 6 bases of the junction left unmatched. The CDR3 is made up of 18 amino acids. CDR3 sequence reads: CASSVYLGQGVSYNEQFF. In DNA form, the CDR3 reads TGTGCCAGCAGCGTATATCTGGGACAGGGGGTCTCCTACAATGAGCAGTTCTTC.

This chain connects TRBV5-6 to TRBJ2-5; a weak D match, TRBD1 (6 bases). The germline CDR1 and CDR2 sequences are SGHDT and YYEEEE. V lost 1 base and J 3 bases, leaving 16 bases between the germline ends. CDR3 length equals 16 residues. The CDR3 DNA reads as TGTGCCAGCAGCTTGTCTGGACAGCTTATAAAAGAGACCCAGTACTTC. This translates into CASSLSGQLIKETQYF.

Only a few counts were recorded for this clone. The chain carries TRBV29-1 and TRBJ2-7; TRBD1 matches at 10 bases. Germline loops: CDR1 SQVTM, CDR2 ANQGSEA. The V segment lost 0 bases and the J segment 6 bases; nucleotides outside the gene matches: 14. The CDR3 is made up of 17 amino acids. CDR3 loop: CSVEDRRGQGFSGEQYF. CDR3 DNA sequence: TGCAGCGTTGAAGACCGTAGGGGACAGGGGTTTTCAGGCGAGCAGTACTTC.

The CDR3 reads CASSRPGQGVLYEQYF. The DNA of the CDR3 is TGTGCCAGCAGTCGACCGGGACAGGGGGTTCTGTACGAGCAGTACTTC. The rearrangement uses TRBV28 and TRBJ2-7, with 11 positions matching TRBD1. CDR1 and CDR2 from the germline V gene are MDHEN and SYDVKM. Unmatched junction bases numbered 10, after V lost 5 bases and J lost 4 bases. This CDR3 spans 16 amino acids.

This clone was seen just once. In nucleotides, the CDR3 is TGTGCCAGCAGTCCCAAAACGCGGGAGGGCCGGTGGTATTTT. Translating gives CASSPKTREGRWYF. This chain joins TRBV6-5 and TRBJ2-3, with 9 bases identical to TRBD2. Germline values: CDR1 MNHEY, CDR2 SVGAGI. This CDR3 contains 14 residues. J was trimmed by 14 bases and V by 5 bases; bases with no gene match: 14.

The rearrangement joins TRBV19 to TRBJ2-5, with 8 nucleotides matching TRBD1. Germline assignment: CDR1 LNHDA and CDR2 SQIVND (reference sequence). CDR3 size: 14 residues. The V and J ends lost 6 bases and 7 bases, in that order; junction bases with no gene match: 10. The CDR3 here is CASSPGQARGTQYF. Here the CDR3 DNA reads TGTGCCAGTAGCCCGGGACAGGCAAGAGGGACCCAGTACTTC.

This chain links TRBV19 with TRBJ1-3; tentative D call: TRBD1 (6 bases). Germline V gene lookup returns CDR1 LNHDA and CDR2 SQIVND (reference sequence). The ends were cut back, 6 bases at V and 0 bases at J, with 15 bases in the middle. The CDR3 runs to 16 residues. The DNA of the CDR3 is TGTGCCAGTAGCCCGACAGGCCCCCTCTCTGGAAACACCATATATTTT. It codes for CASSPTGPLSGNTIYF. The entire variable domain, with the rest obtained from reference TRBV19 and TRBJ1-3, is as follows: DGGITQSPKYLFRKEGQNVTLSCEQNLNHDAMYWYRQDPGQGLRLIYYSQIVNDFQKGDIAEGYSVSREKKESFPLTVTSAQKNPTAFYLCASSPTGPLSGNTIYFGEGSWLTVV.

The V call is TRBV2, the J call TRBJ2-2, with TRBD2 as a possible D gene (5 bases). There are 13 residues in the CDR3. The V gene's germline CDR1 is SNHLY and CDR2 FYNNEI. The germline V and J ends were trimmed by 8 bases and 1 base, with 8 bases remaining between them. CDR3: CASRTENTGELFF. CDR3 sequence (DNA): TGTGCCAGCCGGACTGAGAACACCGGGGAGCTGTTTTTT.